This T cell receptor beta chain was sequenced during a study of T cells after posttransplantation cyclophosphamide. Findings and limits, study-wide: TRB clonality was highly associated with recipient CMV seropositivity and reactivation. Donor CD8+ memory clones often dominated recipient blood repertoires at later times.

The CDR3 length is 18 residues. CDR1 is MGHRA and CDR2 is YSYEKL in the germline V gene. Trimming took 4 bases from V and 2 from J; bases not matched to a gene: 12. Points on this clone: The antigen remains unidentified.

The data were produced by immunoSEQ multiplex PCR, yet TCRdb's version contains in-frame clones alone and is incomplete. The sample lists 8,500 to 9,500 clones; approximately 98% were seen once. The V and J genes are TRBV4-1 and TRBJ2-1, with TRBD2 matching 9 bases. This sequence was found in a man between 45 and 60 years old in good health, CMV-negative, and a related stem cell transplant donor. Sequenced: naive CD8+ T cells sorted from PBMCs. The DNA of the CDR3 is TGCGCCAGCAGCCCGTCCCACAGGCGGGAGGGAGCCTACAATGAGCAGTTCTTC. Protein: CASSPSHRREGAYNEQFF.